This TCR beta chain was identified during a study of cytomegalovirus exposure and HLA in healthy donors. In regard to this clone: As yet, its antigen is unknown.

This CDR3 region has 15 residues. Germline CDR1 and CDR2: MNHEY and SMNVEV (reference sequence). With 3 bases clipped from V and 2 bases from J, the junction kept 2 bases outside the gene matches. TCRdb keeps only in-frame clones here, not all; method: immunoSEQ multiplex PCR. The table includes 220,000 or so clones, approximately 80% detected once. Study-wide points: For most TCR sequences rarity was the rule, although some public TCRs occurred in many donors. Researchers catalogued approximately 170 TCR beta chains as cytomegalovirus-associated. In vitro work confirmed that a few CMV-associated chains recognize CMV antigens.

This TCR was recovered from a young woman in good health and CMV-seropositive. The chain uses TRBV27 and TRBJ2-1, with 9 bases that match TRBD2. Sequenced: PBMCs. CDR3 nucleotides: TGTGCCAGCAGTTTCGGCGGGAGGGCCTACAATGAGCAGTTCTTC. Protein product: CASSFGGRAYNEQFF.